This T cell receptor (beta chain) is from a study of identical twins. Study-level results: A partial confounding effect on zero-insertion analyses could come from invariant MAIT and iNKT cells. The abundant beta clonotypes from cord blood had fewer insertions, and memory repertoires had none of this. For out-of-frame alpha sequences shared by twins, low generation probability was in excess. Monozygotic twin pairs showed more out-of-frame TCR alpha sharing than models estimated.

TCRdb called the 5' RACE reads again in MiXCR, with one record for every CDR3 protein. This sample has hundreds of thousands of distinct CDR3 sequences, with around 7% found just once. V was clipped by 0 bases and J by 3 bases; unmatched bases: 5. Germline V CDR1 and CDR2: MGHRA, YSYEKL. The CDR3 contains 17 residues. This clonotype was counted a few times. Its antigen is unknown. This sample was also put to use in a study of yellow fever vaccine responses in identical twins.

This clonotype was obtained from a woman aged 18-29 years in good health. Sequences were obtained from memory (CD45RO+) T cells sorted from blood. The chain combines TRBV4-1 with TRBJ2-1; TRBD2 agrees at 10 bases. CDR3 in DNA: TGCGCCAGCAGCCAAGATGGGCTAGCGGGAGTCTACAATGAGCAGTTCTTC. Amino acids: CASSQDGLAGVYNEQFF.